This is a list of T cell receptor beta chains from one sample in a study of OX40 agonist ivuxolimab in advanced cancers. The repertoire was sequenced with immunoSEQ multiplex PCR; TCRdb's copy has only in-frame clones and lacks some. The repertoire has 65,000 to 95,000 clones, around 87% of them found once; the top ten carry 5.5% to 6.5%. Here the sequenced sample was CD4+ or CD8+ T cells sorted from blood, taken in a trial of the OX40 agonist ivuxolimab. The receptors here all came from an adult with an advanced solid tumor such as melanoma, head and neck, liver or kidney cancer. Each CDR3 is given with its conserved first and last residue. Fields, in order: clone size, V gene, D gene, J gene, CDR3 DNA, CDR3 protein. A D gene is named only where the DNA matches it firmly. Clone size is stated in some rows and not others, as once, few, many or a class when expanded.

clone size: few
V gene: TRBV12-5
D gene: -
J gene: TRBJ1-2
CDR3 DNA: TGTGCTAGTGCCCCCGCCAGTACTAACTATGGCTACACCTTC
CDR3 protein: CASAPASTNYGYTF

clone size: -
V gene: TRBV6-6
D gene: TRBD1
J gene: TRBJ1-2
CDR3 DNA: TGTGCCAGCAGTTACGGACTGGACAGGGCTGACTATGGCTACACCTTC
CDR3 protein: CASSYGLDRADYGYTF

clone size: -
V gene: TRBV6-5
D gene: -
J gene: TRBJ1-3
CDR3 DNA: TGTGCCAGCAGTTCTGCGACAGGAAACACCATATATTTT
CDR3 protein: CASSSATGNTIYF

clone size: -
V gene: TRBV27
D gene: TRBD1
J gene: TRBJ2-5
CDR3 DNA: TGTGCCAGCAGTTTGGCAGGGACAGGTCTCCAGTACTTC
CDR3 protein: CASSLAGTGLQYF

clone size: -
V gene: TRBV15
D gene: -
J gene: TRBJ2-7
CDR3 DNA: TGTGCCACCAGCAGAGACAGGAGCTACGAGCAGTACTTC
CDR3 protein: CATSRDRSYEQYF

clone size: -
V gene: TRBV5-1
D gene: -
J gene: TRBJ2-3
CDR3 DNA: TGCGCCAGCAGCTTGGCAGGCAGGGGCACAGATACGCAGTATTTT
CDR3 protein: CASSLAGRGTDTQYF

clone size: -
V gene: TRBV11-2
D gene: -
J gene: TRBJ1-2
CDR3 DNA: TGTGCCAGCACCCTAGTTGGGGGCTATGGCTACACCTTC
CDR3 protein: CASTLVGGYGYTF

clone size: -
V gene: TRBV7-5
D gene: -
J gene: TRBJ1-4
CDR3 DNA: TGTGTCAGAAGCTTAGAGTCTCAGGGAGGGGAAAAACTGTTTTTT
CDR3 protein: CVRSLESQGGEKLFF

clone size: -
V gene: TRBV6-5
D gene: -
J gene: TRBJ1-5
CDR3 DNA: TGTGCCAGCAGTTACTCTGGGCAGGATAGCAATCAGCCCCAGCATTTT
CDR3 protein: CASSYSGQDSNQPQHF

clone size: -
V gene: TRBV4-3
D gene: -
J gene: TRBJ2-1
CDR3 DNA: TGCGCCAGCAGCCGGGTAGTTGGGAATGAGCAGTTCTTC
CDR3 protein: CASSRVVGNEQFF

clone size: -
V gene: TRBV18
D gene: -
J gene: TRBJ1-1
CDR3 DNA: TGTGCCAGCTCACCTACGACAGGTTCGAGCACTGAAGCTTTCTTT
CDR3 protein: CASSPTTGSSTEAFF

clone size: -
V gene: TRBV7-7
D gene: -
J gene: TRBJ2-1
CDR3 DNA: TGTGCCAGCAGCTTAGGTCTCCCCGGGGATGAGCAGTTCTTC
CDR3 protein: CASSLGLPGDEQFF

clone size: -
V gene: TRBV2
D gene: -
J gene: TRBJ2-5
CDR3 DNA: TGTGCCAGCAGTGAGGCAGGGCGGGGAGAGACCCAGTACTTC
CDR3 protein: CASSEAGRGETQYF

clone size: -
V gene: TRBV6-5
D gene: -
J gene: TRBJ2-5
CDR3 DNA: TGTGCCAGCAGTTTTCCGGGACTCAAAGAGACCCAGTACTTC
CDR3 protein: CASSFPGLKETQYF

clone size: -
V gene: TRBV28
D gene: -
J gene: TRBJ1-1
CDR3 DNA: TGTGCCAGCAAACAGGGAACAATGAACACTGAAGCTTTCTTT
CDR3 protein: CASKQGTMNTEAFF